This TCR beta chain was captured by sequencing in a study of radiotherapy plus CTLA-4 blockade in lung cancer (dated by TCRdb to between 2017 and 2018). As for the study more broadly: Among enrolled patients, approximately 18% had an objective response and roughly 33% reached disease control.

A note on this clone: What this receptor recognizes is not known. Per-nucleotide qualities are absent, and no much larger clonotype sits a single base away.

The receptor library was made with the immunoSEQ multiplex PCR assay. The source is immuneACCESS, and TCRdb retained only in-frame sequences with V and J called. Part of the clones is not carried over; for the studies checked, unresolved V genes explain less than half of this, and the remainder is unexplained. The sample yields 50,000 to 65,000 clones; 75% to 80% were counted once. Approximately 2.5% of the sample is held by the ten biggest clonotypes. V and J are trimmed by 0 bases and 5 bases, and the gene matches miss 7 bases of the junction. The CDR3 goes from the cysteine to the phenylalanine over 15 residues. Only the CDR3 part of the read is kept: 45 bases, read in frame from the first base. The germline V gene specifies SGHRS as CDR1 and YFSETQ as CDR2. What the research found in general, with its limitations: Early dynamic changes in blood T cell clones, together with increased serum interferon-beta after radiation, were reported as the strongest predictors of response. After treatment with radiotherapy and ipilimumab, TCR clones that originated in tumors expanded in peripheral blood.

The study tested focal radiation therapy combined with CTLA-4 blockade (ipilimumab) in patients with chemo-refractory metastatic non-small-cell lung cancer. The V and J genes are TRBV5-1 and TRBJ1-1, and TRBD1 matches 7 of the central bases. The sequences come from peripheral blood, collected from a patient treated with radiotherapy plus ipilimumab. The sequence derives from a human donor with non-small cell lung cancer whose response to radiotherapy plus ipilimumab could not be evaluated. The DNA sequence reads TGCGCCAGCAGCTTGGGGACAGGCGGTGGGACTGAAGCTTTCTTT. It is translated as CASSLGTGGGTEAFF. The full variable domain, with segments outside the CDR3 supplied by the reference TRBV5-1 and TRBJ1-1 proteins, appears as KAGVTQTPRYLIKTRGQQVTLSCSPISGHRSVSWYQQTPGQGLQFLFEYFSETQRNKGNFPGRFSGRQFSNSRSEMNVSTLELGDSALYLCASSLGTGGGTEAFFGQGTRLTVV.